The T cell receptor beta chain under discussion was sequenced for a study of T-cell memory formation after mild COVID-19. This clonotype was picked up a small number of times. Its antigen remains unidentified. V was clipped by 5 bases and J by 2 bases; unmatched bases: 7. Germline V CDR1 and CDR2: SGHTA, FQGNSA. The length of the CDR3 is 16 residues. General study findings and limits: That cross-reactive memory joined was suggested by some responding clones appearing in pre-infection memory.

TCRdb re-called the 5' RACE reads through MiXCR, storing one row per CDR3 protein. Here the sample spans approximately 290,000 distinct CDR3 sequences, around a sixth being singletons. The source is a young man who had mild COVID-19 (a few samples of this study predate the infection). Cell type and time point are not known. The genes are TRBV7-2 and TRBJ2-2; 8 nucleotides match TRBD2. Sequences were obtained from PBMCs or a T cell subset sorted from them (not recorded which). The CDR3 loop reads CASSPDGGANTGELFF. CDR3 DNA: TGTGCCAGCAGCCCAGACGGGGGGGCTAACACCGGGGAGCTGTTTTTT.